This passage covers 9 T cell receptor beta chains from one sample sequenced in a study of cytomegalovirus exposure and HLA in healthy donors. Profiled with immunoSEQ multiplex PCR; TCRdb holds only in-frame clones, not every one. Of 100,000 to 150,000 clones in the sample, around 86% were seen once. Specimen: PBMCs. Every receptor here comes from a woman aged 18 to 35 in good health and CMV-seronegative.

The chain is built from TRBV11-2 and TRBJ2-7; 8 nucleotides match TRBD1. The CDR3 spans 15 residues. The J segment lost 7 bases and the V segment lost 4 bases, leaving 12 bases of the junction unmatched. Looked up from germline, CDR1 is SGHAT and CDR2 is FQNNGV. CDR3 sequence (DNA): TGTGCCAGCAGCTCATACCGGACAGGGTACGGGGAGCAGTACTTC. Protein product: CASSSYRTGYGEQYF.

The CDR3 loop reads CASSIPGRANNEQFF. For the CDR3, the DNA is TGTGCCAGTAGTATTCCGGGTCGAGCTAACAATGAGCAGTTCTTC. This sequence joins TRBV19 and TRBJ2-1, with no clear D. Trimming removed 3 bases at V and 5 bases at J, with 14 bases between. The length of the CDR3 is 15 residues. Germline CDR1 is LNHDA and CDR2 is SQIVND (reference sequence). Filled out from reference TRBV19 and TRBJ2-1, the complete variable domain reads DGGITQSPKYLFRKEGQNVTLSCEQNLNHDAMYWYRQDPGQGLRLIYYSQIVNDFQKGDIAEGYSVSREKKESFPLTVTSAQKNPTAFYLCASSIPGRANNEQFFGPGTRLTVL.

V and J are TRBV20-1 and TRBJ2-1, with no clear D. Trimming shortened V by 6 bases and J by 8 bases, and 11 bases separated the two germline ends. This CDR3 is 11 amino acids long. Germline V lookup: CDR1 DFQATT, CDR2 SNEGSKA (reference sequence). The CDR3 here is CSASSSYEQFF. The DNA of the CDR3 is TGCAGTGCCTCAAGCTCCTATGAGCAGTTCTTC.

V gene TRBV6-1 combines with J gene TRBJ2-5; TRBD2 agrees at 7 bases. V was clipped by 7 bases and J by 4 bases; unmatched bases: 6. CDR1 and CDR2 (germline): MNHNS, SASEGT. CDR3 length: 13 amino acids. The CDR3 DNA follows: TGTGCCAGCACCGGCCCGGGGGGAGAGACCCAGTACTTC. The encoded protein is CASTGPGGETQYF.

Only one count was recorded for this clone. This chain connects TRBV9 to TRBJ2-3; D is possibly TRBD1 (6 bases). The germline CDR1 and CDR2 sequences are SGDLS and YYNGEE. Trimming left V 1 base short and J 3 bases short, with 6 bases between. This CDR3 is built from 13 residues. CDR3 in DNA: TGTGCCAGCAGCGTAACAGGGACAGATACGCAGTATTTT. It encodes CASSVTGTDTQYF.

The chain links TRBV12-5 to TRBJ1-1; D not certain. In germline, CDR1 is LGHNT, CDR2 FRNRAP. V shed 1 base and J shed 0 bases, with 9 bases lying between them. This CDR3 region has 15 residues. CDR3 bases: TGTGCTAGTGGTTTGGGGTTGGGCCTGAACACTGAAGCTTTCTTT. As protein: CASGLGLGLNTEAFF.

The chain is built from TRBV4-1 and TRBJ2-4, with TRBD1 identical over 8 bases. The CDR3 runs 17 residues. Germline CDR1 and CDR2: MGHRA and YSYEKL. V gave up 4 bases and J gave up 8 bases; unmatched junction bases: 16. DNA of the CDR3: TGCGCCAGCAGCCGATTATCCGGACAGGGCTATTGGGACATTCAGTACTTC. This translates into CASSRLSGQGYWDIQYF.

The V call is TRBV4-1, the J call TRBJ1-5, with D unresolved. V was trimmed by 0 bases and J by 4 bases, leaving 10 bases between them. The CDR3 contains 15 residues. Germline CDR1 is MGHRA and CDR2 is YSYEKL. This chain's CDR3 is CASSQDEADNQPQHF. The CDR3 nucleotides read TGCGCCAGCAGCCAAGATGAGGCAGATAATCAGCCCCAGCATTTT.

The chain links TRBV7-3 to TRBJ1-1; D is possibly TRBD1 (6 bases). V lost 1 base, J lost 8 bases, and 23 bases lay in between. The CDR3 spans 17 residues. Germline V gives CDR1 SGHTA, CDR2 FQGTGA. CDR3: CASSLRPLRQANSEAFF. The CDR3 DNA reads as TGTGCCAGCAGCTTAAGGCCTCTTCGACAGGCCAATTCCGAAGCTTTCTTT.